These 23 T cell receptor beta chains were sequenced from one sample in a study of T cell responses to AZD1222 COVID-19 vaccine. Libraries were prepared by immunoSEQ multiplex PCR; TCRdb keeps only in-frame clonotypes and omits some of them. The table has under 300,000 clones, approximately 93% seen once. The sequencing used peripheral blood, collected on day 0 of AZD1222 vaccination. These TCRs come from an adult in good health.

The chain joins TRBV28 to TRBJ1-1, with 7 bases identical to TRBD1. This CDR3 region has 14 residues. Trimming cost V 4 bases and J 5 bases; bases outside gene matches: 7. Germline V gene data show CDR1 as MDHEN and CDR2 as SYDVKM. The CDR3 region is CASSSPQGWTEAFF. DNA for the CDR3: TGTGCCAGCAGTTCGCCACAGGGGTGGACTGAAGCTTTCTTT.

The chain joins TRBV29-1 to TRBJ2-7, with 16 bases that match TRBD2. J gave up 6 bases and V 8 bases, and 19 bases lay outside the gene matches. Germline CDR1 reads SQVTM; CDR2 reads ANQGSEA. This CDR3 has 18 residues. The CDR3 region is CSTTYGGLAGGPYSEQYF. The CDR3 DNA reads as TGCAGCACGACCTACGGGGGACTAGCGGGAGGGCCGTACAGCGAGCAGTACTTC.

CDR3 protein: CATSRAGAVTGELFF. The DNA for the CDR3 is TGTGCCACCAGCAGAGCGGGGGCCGTCACCGGGGAGCTGTTTTTT. This chain connects TRBV15 to TRBJ2-2; D possibly uses TRBD1 or TRBD2 (6 bases each). V was clipped by 1 base and J by 4 bases, with 10 bases between them. The germline V gene encodes CDR1 LNHNV and CDR2 YYDKDF (reference sequence). This CDR3 has 15 amino acids.

V gene TRBV4-2 combines with J gene TRBJ2-1, with 10 bases matching TRBD2. The CDR3 extends over 17 amino acids. The J segment lost 9 bases and the V segment lost 0 bases, leaving 11 bases of the junction unmatched. Germline V gene sequence: CDR1 LGHNA, CDR2 YNFKEQ. The CDR3: CASSQETVLGLAAEQFF. In DNA form, the CDR3 reads TGTGCCAGCAGCCAAGAAACTGTTCTTGGACTAGCGGCTGAGCAGTTCTTC.

This sequence joins TRBV3-1 (or the pseudogene TRBV3-2) and TRBJ2-7, with D perhaps TRBD2 (6 bases). CDR3 length: 12 amino acids. Trimming removed 11 bases from V and 2 bases from J, with 13 bases in between. CDR1 is LGHDT and CDR2 is YNNKEL in the germline V gene (reference sequence). As DNA, the CDR3 is TGTGCCCCCCCTAGCGCACCCTACGAGCAGTACTTC. This sequence encodes CAPPSAPYEQYF.

The chain recombines TRBV28 with TRBJ2-1; 8 nucleotides match TRBD2. The V and J ends lost 7 bases and 3 bases, in that order; junction bases with no gene match: 14. CDR3 length: 17 amino acids. The germline V gene encodes CDR1 MDHEN and CDR2 SYDVKM. CDR3 sequence reads: CASTLPSRAGGYNEQFF. CDR3 nucleotide sequence: TGTGCCAGCACCCTCCCTTCCCGGGCGGGAGGCTACAATGAGCAGTTCTTC.

The chain couples TRBV28 to TRBJ1-6, with D tentatively TRBD1 (5 bases). Between the trimmed V and J ends, which lost 6 bases and 10 bases, there was a span of 7 bases. CDR1 is MDHEN, CDR2 SYDVKM, per germline. This CDR3 has 11 amino acids. DNA of the CDR3: TGTGCCAGCAGAGGGGAGTCACCCCTCCACTTT. It yields the protein CASRGESPLHF. The variable domain in full, with the rest retrieved from reference TRBV28 and TRBJ1-6, is DVKVTQSSRYLVKRTGEKVFLECVQDMDHENMFWYRQDPGLGLRLIYFSYDVKMKEKGDIPEGYSVSREKKERFSLILESASTNQTSMYLCASRGESPLHFGNGTRLTVT.

This clone was detected only a few times. The chain couples TRBV6-5 to TRBJ1-2, with D unclear. Trimming pared 7 bases from V and 8 bases from J, leaving 20 bases between. The CDR3 runs 14 residues. Germline V gene lookup returns CDR1 MNHEY and CDR2 SVGAGI. This chain's CDR3 is CASIRDALYSGYTF. CDR3 coding DNA: TGTGCCAGCATTAGGGATGCCCTCTATTCCGGCTACACCTTC.

J is TRBJ2-6 and V is TRBV18; D tentatively fits TRBD1 or TRBD2 (5 bases each). V lost 2 bases to trimming and J lost 11 bases, with 16 bases between them. CDR1 is KGHSH, CDR2 LQKENI, per germline. This CDR3 comprises 15 residues. This CDR3 is CASSPAFGDADVLTF. CDR3 nucleotides: TGTGCCAGCTCACCAGCTTTCGGGGACGCCGACGTCCTGACTTTC.

The chain couples TRBV28 to TRBJ1-2; D unclear. Trimming stripped 6 bases from V and 5 bases from J, with 16 bases between. The germline gives CDR1 MDHEN, CDR2 SYDVKM. This CDR3 spans 14 amino acids. CDR3 in DNA: TGTGCCAGCAGACCTCCTCCGACGGGATATGGCTACACCTTC. It encodes CASRPPPTGYGYTF.

This clone was observed a single time. This chain uses TRBV3-1 (or the pseudogene TRBV3-2) with TRBJ1-6; D gene unclear. Looked up from germline, CDR1 is LGHDT and CDR2 is YNNKEL (reference sequence). Deletions cut 4 bases from V and 7 bases from J, with 8 bases between. The CDR3 length is 13 residues. CDR3 in DNA: TGTGCCAGCAGCCCGTCCGCGAATTCACCCCTCCACTTT. Protein sequence: CASSPSANSPLHF.

The chain links TRBV18 to TRBJ2-7; possibly TRBD2 for D (6 bases). The CDR3 runs to 15 residues. In germline, CDR1 is KGHSH, CDR2 LQKENI. V lost 6 bases and J 6 bases, leaving 21 bases between the germline ends. The CDR3 bases are TGTGCCAGCTCCCCTCCGGGGACTCAAAGGAGCGAGCAGTACTTC. Its translation: CASSPPGTQRSEQYF.

The rearrangement uses TRBV11-3 and TRBJ1-1; D is uncertain. CDR3 size: 13 residues. Trimming stripped 3 bases from V and 4 bases from J, with 9 bases between. Germline V lookup: CDR1 SGHNT, CDR2 YENEEA. Here the CDR3 reads CASSLRESTEAFF. The CDR3 DNA sequence: TGTGCCAGCAGCTTGAGGGAGAGCACTGAAGCTTTCTTT.

This chain connects TRBV5-1 to TRBJ2-1; D not certain. The CDR3 is 11 residues long. Germline lookup yields CDR1 SGHRS and CDR2 YFSETQ. V was cut by 0 bases and J by 8 bases, with 3 bases left in between. CDR3 bases: TGCGCCAGCAGCTTGGACCATGAGCAGTTCTTC. Translation: CASSLDHEQFF.

J is TRBJ2-1 and V is TRBV7-9, with unresolved D. Germline-derived CDR1 and CDR2 are SEHNR and FQNEAQ (reference sequence). The germline V and J ends were trimmed by 5 bases and 5 bases, with 19 bases remaining between them. The CDR3 is 16 residues long. CDR3 in DNA: TGTGCCAGCAGCGATCTCGTTGGAGAATTGGACAATGAGCAGTTCTTC. Translated, it gives CASSDLVGELDNEQFF.

V gene TRBV30 combines with J gene TRBJ1-2; 7 bases map to TRBD1. CDR1 GTSNPN and CDR2 SVGIG come from the germline V gene (reference sequence). CDR3 length: 14 amino acids. Germline trimming cut 5 bases from V and 4 bases from J; bases unmatched to any gene: 10. The CDR3 bases are TGTGCCTGGTCCCAGGGGGAGTTCACCTATGGCTACACCTTC. Translated: CAWSQGEFTYGYTF.

The J gene is TRBJ2-2, the V gene TRBV6-5, with D maybe TRBD2 (6 bases). Germline V gene lookup returns CDR1 MNHEY and CDR2 SVGAGI. Trimming took off 6 bases at V and 2 bases at J, with 10 bases between the two ends. The CDR3 totals 14 residues. The CDR3 region has the DNA TGTGCCAGCAGGGTTAGCGGCAACACCGGGGAGCTGTTTTTT. As protein: CASRVSGNTGELFF.

CDR3 residues: CASSLGDRGNQPQHF. The CDR3 DNA reads TGCGCCAGCAGCTTGGGGGACAGGGGCAATCAGCCCCAGCATTTT. V usage is TRBV5-1 and J usage is TRBJ1-5; 9 bases align to TRBD1. This CDR3 region has 15 residues. Looked up from germline, CDR1 is SGHRS and CDR2 is YFSETQ. With 0 bases clipped from V and 2 bases from J, the junction kept 0 bases outside the gene matches.

The chain is built from TRBV28 and TRBJ1-5, with TRBD1 identical over 9 bases. The germline CDR1 and CDR2 sequences are MDHEN and SYDVKM. The CDR3 is made up of 15 amino acids. J was trimmed by 1 base and V by 5 bases; bases with no gene match: 3. The CDR3 loop reads CASSPGTGSNQPQHF. CDR3 bases: TGTGCCAGCAGTCCGGGGACAGGGAGCAATCAGCCCCAGCATTTT.

The rearrangement joins TRBV6-2 or TRBV6-3 to TRBJ2-1; unclear D gene. CDR1 MNHEY and CDR2 SVGEGT come from the germline V gene. The CDR3 sequence is 14 residues long. Between the trimmed V and J ends, which lost 0 bases and 4 bases, there was a span of 7 bases. This CDR3 is CASSYSGGYNEQFF. Written as DNA, the CDR3 is TGTGCCAGCAGTTACTCAGGTGGATACAATGAGCAGTTCTTC.

This clone has only one observation. The chain uses TRBV2 and TRBJ2-2; no firm D call. This CDR3 has 14 amino acids. Deletions cut 4 bases from V and 5 bases from J, with 11 bases between. The germline CDR1 and CDR2 sequences are SNHLY and FYNNEI. Written as DNA, the CDR3 is TGTGCCAGCAGTGGTATAGGTCGGACCGGGGAGCTGTTTTTT. Its translation: CASSGIGRTGELFF.

DNA of the CDR3: TGTGCCAGCAGTCCGAGGACTAGCGGTGACGAGCAGTACTTC. This translates into CASSPRTSGDEQYF. This chain joins TRBV6-5 and TRBJ2-7; TRBD2 aligns across 10 bases. This CDR3 region has 14 residues. Germline CDR1 and CDR2: MNHEY and SVGAGI. V lost 5 bases, J lost 5 bases, and 6 bases stayed unmatched.

The chain uses TRBV7-9 and TRBJ1-3; tentatively, D is TRBD1 (5 bases). CDR1 is SEHNR and CDR2 is FQNEAQ in the germline V gene (reference sequence). The CDR3 is 16 amino acids. V lost 4 bases, J lost 2 bases, and 15 bases lay in between. The DNA of the CDR3 is TGTGCCAGCAGCTCGACGACAGTTGTGGCTGGAAACACCATATATTTT. Translation gives CASSSTTVVAGNTIYF.